This is a list of T cell receptor beta chains from one sample in a study of T cell changes during pregnancy in multiple sclerosis. Here immunoSEQ multiplex PCR was the method, and the copy in TCRdb shows in-frame clones only, minus some. The profile shows nearly 70,000 clones, about 90% of them singletons. Sequencing was performed on peripheral blood, taken in the second trimester of pregnancy. Receptors were obtained from a female donor in good health, enrolled as a control in a pregnancy study. CDR3s include the opening cysteine and the closing phenylalanine or tryptophan. A D gene is named only where the DNA matches it firmly. Clone size appears in some rows only: once, few, many, or a class for an expanded clone.

D gene: -; J gene: TRBJ2-2; clone size: -; CDR3 length: 15; V gene: TRBV5-6; CDR3 DNA: TGTGCCAGCAGCTTGGCTGTCCAGGCCACCGGGGAGCTGTTTTTT; CDR3 protein: CASSLAVQATGELFF
D gene: TRBD1; J gene: TRBJ2-3; clone size: -; CDR3 length: 13; V gene: TRBV19; CDR3 DNA: TGTGCCACCAGGGACAGCTTCACAGATACGCAGTATTTT; CDR3 protein: CATRDSFTDTQYF
D gene: TRBD2; J gene: TRBJ2-3; clone size: -; CDR3 length: 15; V gene: TRBV28; CDR3 DNA: TGTGCCAGCAGTCTAGCGGGAGGTGAAGTAGATACGCAGTATTTT; CDR3 protein: CASSLAGGEVDTQYF
D gene: -; J gene: TRBJ2-7; clone size: -; CDR3 length: 15; V gene: TRBV11-2; CDR3 DNA: TGTGCCAGCAGCTTCCTGGCGGCGAGCTCCTACGAGCAGTACTTC; CDR3 protein: CASSFLAASSYEQYF
D gene: -; J gene: TRBJ2-1; clone size: -; CDR3 length: 14; V gene: TRBV28; CDR3 DNA: TGTGCCAGCAGTTTATACGGGACTGTCAATGAGCAGTTCTTC; CDR3 protein: CASSLYGTVNEQFF
D gene: TRBD1; J gene: TRBJ2-1; clone size: -; CDR3 length: 18; V gene: TRBV7-6; CDR3 DNA: TGTGCCAGCATGCCCGTGACAGGGGCCGGGGCAACCTACAATGAGCAGTTCTTC; CDR3 protein: CASMPVTGAGATYNEQFF
D gene: -; J gene: TRBJ1-4; clone size: -; CDR3 length: 15; V gene: TRBV27; CDR3 DNA: TGTGCCAGCAGGCGTACCGGACATCTTAATGAAAAACTGTTTTTT; CDR3 protein: CASRRTGHLNEKLFF
D gene: -; J gene: TRBJ1-4; clone size: -; CDR3 length: 13; V gene: TRBV30; CDR3 DNA: TGTGCCTGGGTTGGACAAACTAATGAAAAACTGTTTTTT; CDR3 protein: CAWVGQTNEKLFF
D gene: TRBD2; J gene: TRBJ2-3; clone size: -; CDR3 length: 17; V gene: TRBV25-1; CDR3 DNA: TGTGCCAGCAGTGAATCCCCTGCTAGCGGTTTCACAGATACGCAGTATTTT; CDR3 protein: CASSESPASGFTDTQYF
D gene: -; J gene: TRBJ1-1; clone size: -; CDR3 length: 14; V gene: TRBV27; CDR3 DNA: TGTGCCAGCAGCCCGCTACAGGGGAACACTGAAGCTTTCTTT; CDR3 protein: CASSPLQGNTEAFF
D gene: TRBD1; J gene: TRBJ1-4; clone size: -; CDR3 length: 13; V gene: TRBV2; CDR3 DNA: TGTGCCAGCGGGGACAGGCATAATGAAAAACTGTTTTTT; CDR3 protein: CASGDRHNEKLFF
D gene: TRBD2; J gene: TRBJ2-1; clone size: -; CDR3 length: 19; V gene: TRBV11-3; CDR3 DNA: TGTGCCAGCAGCTTAGGAGTCGGTAGCGGGGACAACTCCTACAATGAGCAGTTCTTC; CDR3 protein: CASSLGVGSGDNSYNEQFF
D gene: -; J gene: TRBJ2-7; clone size: once; CDR3 length: 15; V gene: TRBV27; CDR3 DNA: TGTGCCAGCAGTTTATTCCTCTCGACAGCTTACGAGCAGTACTTC; CDR3 protein: CASSLFLSTAYEQYF
D gene: -; J gene: TRBJ1-2; clone size: -; CDR3 length: 11; V gene: TRBV29-1; CDR3 DNA: TGCAGCGTATCTCCATTAGAAGGCTACACCTTC; CDR3 protein: CSVSPLEGYTF
D gene: -; J gene: TRBJ2-3; clone size: -; CDR3 length: 16; V gene: TRBV4-3; CDR3 DNA: TGCGCCAGCAGCCAAGATAGTAGAGTGAACACAGATACGCAGTATTTT; CDR3 protein: CASSQDSRVNTDTQYF
D gene: TRBD1; J gene: TRBJ2-7; clone size: few; CDR3 length: 15; V gene: TRBV7-2; CDR3 DNA: TGTGCCAGCACTTCCCAAGGTCAGGGGGCATACGAGCAGTACTTC; CDR3 protein: CASTSQGQGAYEQYF
D gene: -; J gene: TRBJ2-5; clone size: -; CDR3 length: 14; V gene: TRBV7-9; CDR3 DNA: TGTGCCAGCAGCTTAGAAGCAGGCCAAGAGACCCAGTACTTC; CDR3 protein: CASSLEAGQETQYF
D gene: -; J gene: TRBJ1-2; clone size: -; CDR3 length: 14; V gene: TRBV28; CDR3 DNA: TGTGCCAGCCGGCCAGCGGGGGTGGACTATGGCTACACCTTC; CDR3 protein: CASRPAGVDYGYTF
D gene: -; J gene: TRBJ2-7; clone size: -; CDR3 length: 14; V gene: TRBV30; CDR3 DNA: TGTGCCTGGAGTGTACAGGGTAGAAGTTACGAGCAGTACTTC; CDR3 protein: CAWSVQGRSYEQYF
D gene: -; J gene: TRBJ2-3; clone size: -; CDR3 length: 12; V gene: TRBV6-1; CDR3 DNA: TGTGCCAGCTCTGCGGTAACAGATACGCAGTATTTT; CDR3 protein: CASSAVTDTQYF
D gene: -; J gene: TRBJ2-7; clone size: -; CDR3 length: 13; V gene: TRBV5-4; CDR3 DNA: TGTGCCAGCAACCCCCTTGGGGCTTACGAGCAGTACTTC; CDR3 protein: CASNPLGAYEQYF
D gene: TRBD2; J gene: TRBJ2-2; clone size: once; CDR3 length: 16; V gene: TRBV7-2; CDR3 DNA: TGTGCCAGCAGCTACACTAGCGGGAGGGTCACCGGGGAGCTGTTTTTT; CDR3 protein: CASSYTSGRVTGELFF
D gene: -; J gene: TRBJ1-2; clone size: -; CDR3 length: 13; V gene: TRBV9; CDR3 DNA: TGTGCCAGCAGCGTAGGAGGTAACTATGGCTACACCTTC; CDR3 protein: CASSVGGNYGYTF
D gene: -; J gene: TRBJ2-5; clone size: -; CDR3 length: 14; V gene: TRBV12-5; CDR3 DNA: TGTGCTAGTGGTTTTTATGGGTTAGCAGAGACCCAGTACTTC; CDR3 protein: CASGFYGLAETQYF
D gene: -; J gene: TRBJ1-1; clone size: -; CDR3 length: 14; V gene: TRBV7-9; CDR3 DNA: TGTGCCAGCAGCGGCCTGATGGTGAACACTGAAGCTTTCTTT; CDR3 protein: CASSGLMVNTEAFF
D gene: TRBD1; J gene: TRBJ2-7; clone size: -; CDR3 length: 14; V gene: TRBV10-3; CDR3 DNA: TGTGCCATCAGTGAGAGACAGGGGAATAACGAGCAGTACTTC; CDR3 protein: CAISERQGNNEQYF
D gene: -; J gene: TRBJ2-3; clone size: -; CDR3 length: 12; V gene: TRBV18; CDR3 DNA: TGTGCCAGCTCACCACTCGCAGATACGCAGTATTTT; CDR3 protein: CASSPLADTQYF
D gene: -; J gene: TRBJ1-5; clone size: -; CDR3 length: 12; V gene: TRBV29-1; CDR3 DNA: TGCAGCGTTGGCAGGGCTGGGCAGCCCCAGCATTTT; CDR3 protein: CSVGRAGQPQHF
D gene: -; J gene: TRBJ1-5; clone size: -; CDR3 length: 14; V gene: TRBV5-8; CDR3 DNA: TGTGCCACCACTAGGGGGGGTAGCAATCAGCCCCAGCATTTT; CDR3 protein: CATTRGGSNQPQHF
D gene: -; J gene: TRBJ1-1; clone size: -; CDR3 length: 15; V gene: TRBV21-1; CDR3 DNA: TGTGCCAGCAGCCACGGTTGGCAGGGATACACTGAAGCTTTCTTT; CDR3 protein: CASSHGWQGYTEAFF
D gene: -; J gene: TRBJ1-1; clone size: -; CDR3 length: 14; V gene: TRBV10-3; CDR3 DNA: TGTGCCATCAGTGAAGGGCAGGGGAACACTGAAGCTTTCTTT; CDR3 protein: CAISEGQGNTEAFF
D gene: TRBD2; J gene: TRBJ2-1; clone size: -; CDR3 length: 17; V gene: TRBV2; CDR3 DNA: TGTGCCAGCAGTGGGCCGGGAGCGGCGGGGGGGACGAATGAGCAGTTCTTC; CDR3 protein: CASSGPGAAGGTNEQFF
D gene: -; J gene: TRBJ2-3; clone size: -; CDR3 length: 15; V gene: TRBV6-5; CDR3 DNA: TGTGCCAGCAGTTACTCTGGGAGTGGCCCAGATACGCAGTATTTT; CDR3 protein: CASSYSGSGPDTQYF
D gene: TRBD1; J gene: TRBJ2-1; clone size: once; CDR3 length: 15; V gene: TRBV19; CDR3 DNA: TGTGCCAGTAGCCCACAGGGGGACCCCTACAATGAGCAGTTCTTC; CDR3 protein: CASSPQGDPYNEQFF
D gene: TRBD1; J gene: TRBJ2-7; clone size: -; CDR3 length: 15; V gene: TRBV10-2; CDR3 DNA: TGCGCCAGCAGTGAGTCGGGACAGCTACTCTACGAGCAGTACTTC; CDR3 protein: CASSESGQLLYEQYF
D gene: TRBD1; J gene: TRBJ2-3; clone size: -; CDR3 length: 16; V gene: TRBV2; CDR3 DNA: TGTGCCAGCGTTCGAGAGGGGGCCGGAACCGGAGATACGCAGTATTTT; CDR3 protein: CASVREGAGTGDTQYF